The clone carrying this T cell receptor beta chain was observed a handful of times. Its antigen is as yet unknown. This record belongs to a study of T-cell memory formation after mild COVID-19. Study at large: TCR clustering was largely donor specific.

5'RACE primed from the constant segment yielded TCR alpha and TCR beta cDNA libraries bearing sample barcodes and UMIs. TCRdb passed the 5' RACE reads through MiXCR, listing each CDR3 protein once. This table holds 150,000 to 200,000 distinct CDR3 sequences, approximately 14% found once. Study-level results: Mostly located in CM and EM were contracting CD4+ clones, with contracting CD8+ clones located in EMRA.

The receptor was isolated from an adult woman who had mild COVID-19 (a few samples of this study predate the infection). Cell type and time point are not known. The sample comprised PBMCs or a T cell subset sorted from them (not recorded which).

The CDR3: CASSPRGRSSYEQYF. In nucleotides, the CDR3 is TGTGCCAGCAGCCCCCGCGGCAGATCTTCCTACGAGCAGTACTTC. The chain has TRBV9 and TRBJ2-7; D is undetermined. Germline V gene sequence: CDR1 SGDLS, CDR2 YYNGEE. V dropped 4 bases and J dropped 1 base, with 15 bases sitting between them. CDR3 size: 15 residues.